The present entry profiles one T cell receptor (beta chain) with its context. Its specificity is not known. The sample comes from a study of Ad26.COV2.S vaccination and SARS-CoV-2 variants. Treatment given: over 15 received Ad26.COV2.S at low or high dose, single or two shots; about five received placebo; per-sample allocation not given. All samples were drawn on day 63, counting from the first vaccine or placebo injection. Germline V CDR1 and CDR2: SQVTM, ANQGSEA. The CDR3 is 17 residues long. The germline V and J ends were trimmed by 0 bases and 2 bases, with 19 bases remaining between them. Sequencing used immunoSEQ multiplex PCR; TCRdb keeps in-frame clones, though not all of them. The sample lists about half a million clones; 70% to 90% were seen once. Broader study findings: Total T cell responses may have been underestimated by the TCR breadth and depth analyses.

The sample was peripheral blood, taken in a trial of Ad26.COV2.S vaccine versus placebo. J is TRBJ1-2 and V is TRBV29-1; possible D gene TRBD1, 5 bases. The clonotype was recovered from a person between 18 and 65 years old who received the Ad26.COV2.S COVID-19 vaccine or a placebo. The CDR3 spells CSVEDLSRDGRNYGYTF. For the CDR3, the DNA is TGCAGCGTTGAAGATCTTAGTCGGGACGGAAGAAACTATGGCTACACCTTC.